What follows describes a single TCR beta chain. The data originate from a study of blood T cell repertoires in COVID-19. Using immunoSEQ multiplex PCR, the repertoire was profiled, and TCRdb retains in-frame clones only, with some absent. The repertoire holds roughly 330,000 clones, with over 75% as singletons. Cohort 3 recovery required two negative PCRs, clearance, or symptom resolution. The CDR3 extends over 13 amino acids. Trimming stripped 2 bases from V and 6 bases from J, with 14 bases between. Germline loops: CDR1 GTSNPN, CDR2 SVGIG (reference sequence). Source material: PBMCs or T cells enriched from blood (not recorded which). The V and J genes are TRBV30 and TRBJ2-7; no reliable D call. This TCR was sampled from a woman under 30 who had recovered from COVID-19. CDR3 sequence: CAWSRQAPAEQYF. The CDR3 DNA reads TGTGCCTGGAGTAGGCAGGCTCCCGCCGAGCAGTACTTC.